Below are 9 T cell receptor beta chains sequenced from a single sample in a study of T cells in Graves' hyperthyroidism and ophthalmopathy. Researchers amplified the TCR beta CDR3 regions from RNA transcripts. During a first-round RT-PCR of the TCR CDR3, the HTBI primer set was used. Via MiXCR, TCRdb re-called the multiplex PCR reads, giving one row per CDR3 protein. Among about 540,000 distinct CDR3 sequences listed, 46% were seen once. Specimen: peripheral blood or thyroid tissue (not recorded which). Receptor source: a woman between 18 and 30 years old with Graves' hyperthyroidism.

The sample holds a few counts of this clonotype. The gene calls are TRBV19 and TRBJ2-7; perhaps TRBD1 as D (6 bases). Germline values: CDR1 LNHDA, CDR2 SQIVND (reference sequence). V shed 6 bases and J shed 3 bases, with 15 bases lying between them. The CDR3 runs to 14 residues. Here the CDR3 DNA reads TGTGCCAGTAGAGCGCCGGGACAACGCTACGAGCAGTACTTC. This codes for CASRAPGQRYEQYF.

V gene TRBV24-1 combines with J gene TRBJ1-2; D ambiguous. CDR1 and CDR2 from the germline V gene are KGHDR and SFDVKD. Trimming left V 6 bases short and J 5 bases short, with 15 bases between. The CDR3 consists of 14 residues. The CDR3 spells CATSYSGGSYGYTF. In nucleotides, the CDR3 is TGTGCCACCAGTTACTCCGGAGGGTCATATGGCTACACCTTC.

V is TRBV9 and J is TRBJ1-4; the D is unclear. Trimming took off 4 bases at V and 5 bases at J, with 12 bases between the two ends. The CDR3 has 14 amino acids. Germline V gene data show CDR1 as SGDLS and CDR2 as YYNGEE. The CDR3 nucleotides are TGTGCCAGCAGCCAAGATATGGCCAATGAAAAACTGTTTTTT. Translation gives CASSQDMANEKLFF.

The V and J genes are TRBV11-2 and TRBJ1-2; a weak D match, TRBD1 (5 bases). CDR1 and CDR2 (germline): SGHAT, FQNNGV. This CDR3 spans 15 amino acids. Trimming took off 6 bases at V and 3 bases at J, with 17 bases between the two ends. The CDR3 loop reads CASRRMGGRDYGYTF. CDR3 in DNA: TGTGCCAGCAGACGGATGGGGGGGAGGGACTATGGCTACACCTTC.

The chain recombines TRBV29-1 with TRBJ1-5, with D maybe TRBD1 (5 bases). There are 14 residues in the CDR3. V lost 5 bases to trimming and J lost 3 bases, with 14 bases between them. Germline-derived CDR1 and CDR2 are SQVTM and ANQGSEA. CDR3 nucleotide sequence: TGCAGCGTTCTGGAGGAGGGGTCCAATCAGCCCCAGCATTTT. Its protein is CSVLEEGSNQPQHF. Drawing the rest from reference TRBV29-1 and TRBJ1-5, the complete variable domain is SAVISQKPSRDICQRGTSLTIQCQVDSQVTMMFWYRQQPGQSLTLIATANQGSEATYESGFVIDKFPISRPNLTFSTLTVSNMSPEDSSIYLCSVLEEGSNQPQHFGDGTRLSIL.

The chain has TRBV7-2 and TRBJ2-2, with 7 nucleotides matching TRBD1. Trimming cost V 3 bases and J 3 bases; bases outside gene matches: 4. CDR3 length: 15 residues. From germline, CDR1 is SGHTA and CDR2 FQGNSA. The DNA for the CDR3 is TGTGCCAGCAGCTTGACAGGGCGCGACACCGGGGAGCTGTTTTTT. This translates into CASSLTGRDTGELFF.

The sample holds a few counts of this clonotype. The chain employs TRBV11-2 and TRBJ2-2; possible D gene TRBD1, 7 bases. The CDR3 covers 15 residues. The germline CDR1 and CDR2 sequences are SGHAT and FQNNGV. Trimming left V 5 bases short and J 7 bases short, with 17 bases between. CDR3 coding DNA: TGTGCCAGCAGCCACATTCGGAGGGGGCACGGGGAGCTGTTTTTT. This sequence encodes CASSHIRRGHGELFF.

The V gene is TRBV25-1, the J gene TRBJ2-2, with D possibly being TRBD1 or TRBD2 (6 bases each). Between the trimmed V and J ends, which lost 6 bases and 4 bases, there was a span of 15 bases. CDR3 size: 15 residues. CDR1 is MGHDK and CDR2 is SYGVNS in the germline V gene. The CDR3 spells CASSQRGTGTGELFF. CDR3 coding DNA: TGTGCCAGCAGCCAAAGGGGGACTGGCACCGGGGAGCTGTTTTTT.

This clonotype was recorded at least ten times. The J gene is TRBJ1-6, the V gene TRBV7-9, with 7 bases matching TRBD1. Germline V CDR1 and CDR2: SEHNR, FQNEAQ (reference sequence). This CDR3 has 16 amino acids. The junction had 9 bases not matched to a gene; V was cut back by 5 bases and J by 5 bases. The CDR3 coding sequence is TGTGCCAGCAGCGGCGGGGCCAGGGGGAATAATTCACCCCTCCACTTT. Amino acids: CASSGGARGNNSPLHF.